This section outlines one T cell receptor (beta chain) sequence together with its context. This sample was included in a study of blood T cell repertoires in COVID-19. Overall study: Some COVID-19 samples were acute and others convalescent; all came from the United States, Italy and Spain. Sources were T cells, B-cell-depleted T cells, or PBMCs; the material itself was cDNA or gDNA.

Study processing details: For nucleated cells, counts were estimated from reference gene primer amplification. The method was immunoSEQ multiplex PCR; TCRdb's version includes in-frame clones alone and lacks a portion of them. V and J calls and clone size are given by that table; D and trimming were obtained from the DNA. The data show some 57,000 clones, with around 89% seen just once and less than 2% held by the top ten. Losses at the gene ends were 4 bases for V and 3 bases for J; bases not matched to a gene: 9. This CDR3 comprises 18 residues. CDR1 MNHNS and CDR2 SASEGT come from the germline V gene.

The sample consisted of peripheral blood. The chain links TRBV6-1 to TRBJ2-2; 12 bases align to TRBD1. The receptor was derived from a man in his 60s with acute or convalescent COVID-19. The CDR3 protein is CASSGRDRGRWDTGELFF. CDR3 nucleotides: TGTGCCAGCAGTGGCCGGGACAGGGGGCGGTGGGACACCGGGGAGCTGTTTTTT.